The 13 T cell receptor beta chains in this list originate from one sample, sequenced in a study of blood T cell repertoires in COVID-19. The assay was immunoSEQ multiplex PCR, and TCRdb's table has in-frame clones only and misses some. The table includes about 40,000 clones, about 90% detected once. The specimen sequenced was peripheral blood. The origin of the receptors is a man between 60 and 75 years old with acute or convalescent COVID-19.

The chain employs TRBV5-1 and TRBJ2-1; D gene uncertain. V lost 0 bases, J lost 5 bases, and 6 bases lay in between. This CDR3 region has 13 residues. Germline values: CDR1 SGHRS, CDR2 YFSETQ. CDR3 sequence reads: CASSLVVNNEQFF. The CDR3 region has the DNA TGCGCCAGCAGCTTGGTAGTCAACAATGAGCAGTTCTTC.

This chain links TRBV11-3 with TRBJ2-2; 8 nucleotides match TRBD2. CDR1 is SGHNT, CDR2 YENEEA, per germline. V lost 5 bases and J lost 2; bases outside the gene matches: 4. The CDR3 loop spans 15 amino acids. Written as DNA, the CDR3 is TGTGCCAGCAGCCATAGCGGGGTTAACACCGGGGAGCTGTTTTTT. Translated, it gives CASSHSGVNTGELFF. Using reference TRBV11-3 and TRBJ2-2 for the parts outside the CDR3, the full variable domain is EAGVVQSPRYKIIEKKQPVAFWCNPISGHNTLYWYLQNLGQGPELLIRYENEEAVDDSQLPKDRFSAERLKGVDSTLKIQPAELGDSAVYLCASSHSGVNTGELFFGEGSRLTVL.

The CDR3 region has the DNA TGTGCCAGCACCCACGGGACTACGCCCCACGAGCAGTACGTC. Translation gives CASTHGTTPHEQYV. The chain recombines TRBV7-9 with TRBJ2-7, with 7 bases identical to TRBD2. The CDR3 sequence is 14 residues long. The J segment lost 5 bases and the V segment lost 7 bases, leaving 11 bases of the junction unmatched. Germline V CDR1 and CDR2: SEHNR, FQNEAQ (reference sequence).

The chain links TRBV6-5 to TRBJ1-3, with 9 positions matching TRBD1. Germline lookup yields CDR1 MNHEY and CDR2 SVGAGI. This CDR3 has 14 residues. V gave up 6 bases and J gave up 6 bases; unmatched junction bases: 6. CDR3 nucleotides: TGTGCCAGCAGAGATTGGGACAGGGCAAACACCATATATTTT. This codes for CASRDWDRANTIYF.

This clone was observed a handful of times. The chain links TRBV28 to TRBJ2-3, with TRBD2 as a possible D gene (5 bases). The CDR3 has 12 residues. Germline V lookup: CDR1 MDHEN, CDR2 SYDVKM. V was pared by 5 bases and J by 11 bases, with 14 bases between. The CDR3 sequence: CASSVSGWEQYF. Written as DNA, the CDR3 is TGTGCCAGCAGTGTATCGGGGTGGGAGCAGTATTTT.

The CDR3 nucleotides are TGTGCCAGCAGGCCGAGTCCCGGGTATGGCTACACCTTC. Its protein is CASRPSPGYGYTF. The rearrangement uses TRBV3-1 (or the pseudogene TRBV3-2) and TRBJ1-2, with D uncertain. V lost 6 bases and J lost 5, with 13 bases in between. The CDR3 sequence is 13 residues long. Germline lookup yields CDR1 LGHDT and CDR2 YNNKEL (reference sequence).

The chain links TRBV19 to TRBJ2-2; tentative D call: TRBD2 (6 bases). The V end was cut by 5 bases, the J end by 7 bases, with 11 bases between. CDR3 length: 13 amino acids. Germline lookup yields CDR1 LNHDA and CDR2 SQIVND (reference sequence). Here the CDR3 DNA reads TGTGCCAGTAGTTCAGGAGGGATCGGGGAGCTGTTTTTT. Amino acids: CASSSGGIGELFF.

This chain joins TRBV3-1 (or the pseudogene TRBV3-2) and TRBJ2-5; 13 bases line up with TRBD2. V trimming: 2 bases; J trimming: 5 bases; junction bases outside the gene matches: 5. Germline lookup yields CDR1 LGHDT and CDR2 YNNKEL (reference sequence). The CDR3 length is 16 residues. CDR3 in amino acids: CASSQRGLAGMETQYF. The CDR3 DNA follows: TGTGCCAGCAGCCAAAGGGGACTAGCGGGAATGGAGACCCAGTACTTC.

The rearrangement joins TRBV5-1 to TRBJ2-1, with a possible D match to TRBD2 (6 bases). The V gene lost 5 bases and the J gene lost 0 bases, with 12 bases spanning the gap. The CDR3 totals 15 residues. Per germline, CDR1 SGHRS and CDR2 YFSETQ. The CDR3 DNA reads TGCGCCAGCAGGCCTACGGGAGTCTCCTACAATGAGCAGTTCTTC. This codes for CASRPTGVSYNEQFF.

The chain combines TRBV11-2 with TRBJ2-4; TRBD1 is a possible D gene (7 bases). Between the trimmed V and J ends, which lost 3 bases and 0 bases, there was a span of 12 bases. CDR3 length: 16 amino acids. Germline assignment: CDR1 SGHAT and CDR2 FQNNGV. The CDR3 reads CASSLEGALAKNIQYF. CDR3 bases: TGTGCCAGCAGCTTGGAGGGGGCTTTAGCCAAAAACATTCAGTACTTC.

The CDR3 sequence: CASNSDRGAETQYF. CDR3 DNA sequence: TGTGCCAGCAATTCCGACAGGGGGGCAGAGACCCAGTACTTC. This chain joins TRBV2 and TRBJ2-5, with 9 bases fitting TRBD1. The germline CDR1 and CDR2 sequences are SNHLY and FYNNEI. The CDR3 has 14 amino acids. The ends lost 7 bases at V and 4 bases at J; junction bases unmatched: 7.

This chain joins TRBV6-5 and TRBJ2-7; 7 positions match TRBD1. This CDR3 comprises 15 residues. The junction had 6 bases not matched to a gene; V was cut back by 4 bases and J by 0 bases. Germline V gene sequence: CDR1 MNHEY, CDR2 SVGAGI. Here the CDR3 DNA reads TGTGCCAGCAGTTCCCCCGGGACAGTCTCCTACGAGCAGTACTTC. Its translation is CASSSPGTVSYEQYF.

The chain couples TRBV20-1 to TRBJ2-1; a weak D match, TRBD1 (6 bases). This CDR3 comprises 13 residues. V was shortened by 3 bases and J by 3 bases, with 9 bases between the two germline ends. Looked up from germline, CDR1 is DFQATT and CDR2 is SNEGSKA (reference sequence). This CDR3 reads CSASLDSYNEQFF. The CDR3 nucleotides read TGCAGTGCTAGTTTGGACAGCTACAATGAGCAGTTCTTC.